Following are 27 T cell receptor beta chains from one sample sequenced in a study of blood T cell repertoires in COVID-19 (dated by TCRdb to the early 2020s). The library was built by means of the immunoSEQ multiplex PCR assay. TCRdb stores this immuneACCESS table with in-frame sequences only. Part of the clones is absent; in the studies checked, under half of the shortfall reflects unresolved V genes, and no reason is known for the rest. This sample comprises 150,000 or so clones, just under 85% of them detected only once. The ten largest clones take up 25% to 30% of the sample. What was sequenced was peripheral blood. The receptor set was obtained from an older woman with acute or convalescent COVID-19.

This chain joins TRBV3-1 (or the pseudogene TRBV3-2) and TRBJ1-2; 7 bases are shared with TRBD1. V shed 5 bases, J shed 8 bases, and the junction held 8 bases outside the gene matches. Germline V CDR1 and CDR2: LGHDT, YNNKEL (reference sequence). This CDR3 spans 13 amino acids. The CDR3 DNA follows: TGTGCCAGCAGCTTGCGACAGGGCAACGGCTACACCTTC. Protein sequence: CASSLRQGNGYTF.

The CDR3 reads CASSTRTGQGAYEQYF. The DNA for the CDR3 is TGTGCCAGCAGCACGCGTACTGGACAGGGGGCCTACGAGCAGTACTTC. V is TRBV21-1 and J is TRBJ2-7; the table's D call, TRBD1, has no DNA check behind it. TRBV21-1 is flagged as a pseudogene. This CDR3 is 16 amino acids long.

The chain uses TRBV19 and TRBJ2-2, with 10 nucleotides matching TRBD2. The CDR3 totals 16 residues. V was clipped by 3 bases and J by 2 bases; unmatched bases: 3. Germline V lookup: CDR1 LNHDA, CDR2 SQIVND (reference sequence). CDR3 nucleotide sequence: TGTGCCAGTAGTATGCAGCGGGGGGGCAACACCGGGGAGCTGTTTTTT. This gives the protein CASSMQRGGNTGELFF.

The CDR3 DNA sequence: TGTGCCAGCAGCCAAGGACAGGCACATAATGAAAAACTGTTTTTT. Protein product: CASSQGQAHNEKLFF. V and J are TRBV3-1 (or the pseudogene TRBV3-2) and TRBJ1-4, with a possible D match to TRBD1 (6 bases). Germline assignment: CDR1 LGHDT and CDR2 YNNKEL (reference sequence). Trimming removed 1 base from V and 4 bases from J, with 10 bases in between. The CDR3 has 15 residues.

The rearrangement links TRBV27 to TRBJ2-3; 8 bases agree with TRBD2. The CDR3 runs to 16 residues. Germline V gives CDR1 MNHEY, CDR2 SMNVEV (reference sequence). J lost 2 bases, V lost 6 bases, and 10 bases had no gene match. CDR3 protein: CASRSLAGLVTDTQYF. Written as DNA, the CDR3 is TGTGCCAGCAGGTCCTTAGCGGGGCTCGTCACAGATACGCAGTATTTT.

The V and J genes are TRBV18 and TRBJ1-1, with a tentative D call TRBD1 (5 bases). This CDR3 region has 15 residues. Germline V gives CDR1 KGHSH, CDR2 LQKENI. V was cut by 3 bases and J by 1 base, with 12 bases left in between. The CDR3 loop reads CASSPGVGANTEAFF. CDR3 DNA sequence: TGTGCCAGCTCACCCGGCGTAGGGGCGAACACTGAAGCTTTCTTT.

The chain carries TRBV27 and TRBJ2-1; D ambiguous. The CDR3 consists of 15 residues. With 2 bases removed from V and 2 bases from J, the gap between germline ends came to 10 bases. CDR1 is MNHEY and CDR2 is SMNVEV in the germline V gene (reference sequence). CDR3: CASSLGRFPYNEQFF. In nucleotides, the CDR3 is TGTGCCAGCAGTTTAGGCAGGTTCCCCTACAATGAGCAGTTCTTC.

The table lists this clone with a few counts. The chain uses TRBV5-1 and TRBJ1-2; 9 bases fit TRBD1. Germline CDR1 is SGHRS and CDR2 is YFSETQ. Unmatched junction bases numbered 9, after V lost 0 bases and J lost 3 bases. The CDR3 has 17 amino acids. The CDR3 here is CASSLGDRVGGDYGYTF. The CDR3 nucleotides read TGCGCCAGCAGCTTGGGGGACAGGGTCGGAGGCGACTATGGCTACACCTTC.

The chain recombines TRBV7-3 with TRBJ2-1; D possibly corresponds to TRBD2 (7 bases). Per the germline V gene, CDR1 is SGHTA and CDR2 is FQGTGA. This CDR3 has 13 amino acids. V shed 5 bases and J shed 5 bases, with 10 bases lying between them. The CDR3 spells CASSTGRDNEQFF. DNA for the CDR3: TGTGCCAGCAGCACAGGGAGGGACAATGAGCAGTTCTTC.

The gene calls are TRBV28 and TRBJ2-5; TRBD2 matches at 7 bases. The CDR3 extends over 14 amino acids. J lost 6 bases, V lost 8 bases, and 12 bases had no gene match. CDR1 and CDR2 from the germline V gene are MDHEN and SYDVKM. The CDR3 bases are TGTGCCAGCTCTCCGGGGGGTACCAGAAAGACCCAGTACTTC. Its protein product is CASSPGGTRKTQYF.

The chain carries TRBV4-1 and TRBJ1-2, with D tentatively TRBD1 (5 bases). CDR3 length: 16 amino acids. Germline V lookup: CDR1 MGHRA, CDR2 YSYEKL. V lost 2 bases, J lost 0 bases, and 13 bases lay in between. CDR3 amino acids: CASSQFGGTANYGYTF. In DNA, the CDR3 is TGCGCCAGCAGCCAATTCGGTGGGACTGCTAACTATGGCTACACCTTC.

V usage is TRBV5-1 and J usage is TRBJ2-7; TRBD1 matches 10 bases. The V gene's germline CDR1 is SGHRS and CDR2 YFSETQ. The CDR3 sequence is 17 residues long. Trimming cost V 4 bases and J 5 bases; bases outside gene matches: 15. CDR3 nucleotides: TGCGCCAGCAGCGCCCGCATCGAGGACAGGGGGTCCCACGAGCAGTACTTC. Its protein product is CASSARIEDRGSHEQYF.

V gene TRBV4-1 combines with J gene TRBJ2-5; D might be TRBD2 (5 bases). The CDR3 has 15 residues. V was pared by 1 base and J by 6 bases, with 15 bases between. The germline CDR1 and CDR2 sequences are MGHRA and YSYEKL. The CDR3 DNA follows: TGCGCCAGCAGCCAAGGTTCTGCAAGGGAGAAGACCCAGTACTTC. It specifies CASSQGSAREKTQYF.

The sample holds a few counts of this clone. The CDR3 DNA reads as TGTGCCAGCAGGATTGCGGGGAACACTGAAGCTTTCTTT. Its translation: CASRIAGNTEAFF. The genes are TRBV7-9 and TRBJ1-1; D call uncertain. CDR3 length equals 13 residues. CDR1 is SEHNR and CDR2 is FQNEAQ in the germline V gene (reference sequence). V was cut by 6 bases and J by 1 base, with 9 bases left in between.

This clone was observed a few times. V and J are TRBV18 and TRBJ2-1; TRBD2 matches 8 bases. Looked up from germline, CDR1 is KGHSH and CDR2 is LQKENI. The V gene end was trimmed by 6 bases and the J gene end by 4 bases; junction bases not matched to a gene: 11. The CDR3 has 16 amino acids. The CDR3, as DNA: TGTGCCAGCTCTCGAACGGGAGCGGGGGAATACAATGAGCAGTTCTTC. Amino acids: CASSRTGAGEYNEQFF.

The chain couples TRBV2 to TRBJ1-2; D uncertain. This CDR3 comprises 10 residues. Germline loops: CDR1 SNHLY, CDR2 FYNNEI. V lost 4 bases and J 13 bases, leaving 10 bases between the germline ends. DNA for the CDR3: TGTGCCAGCAGTGGTAGATCGGTCACCTTC. Encoded protein: CASSGRSVTF.

The V and J genes are TRBV6-4 and TRBJ1-1; 11 positions agree with TRBD1. The CDR3 spans 16 residues. CDR1 and CDR2 from the germline V gene are MRHNA and SNTAGT. V shed 2 bases, J shed 6 bases, and the junction held 8 bases outside the gene matches. Here the CDR3 DNA reads TGTGCCAGCAGTGACGGGACAGGGGGTAATCCAGCTGAAGCTTTCTTT. Translation gives CASSDGTGGNPAEAFF.

The chain recombines TRBV24-1 with TRBJ2-1; a possible D gene is TRBD2 (6 bases). The CDR3 runs to 17 residues. Trimming removed 2 bases from V and 0 bases from J, with 13 bases in between. Germline values: CDR1 KGHDR, CDR2 SFDVKD. The CDR3 coding sequence is TGTGCCACCAGTGATTCCTCTACTAGCAGCTCCTACAATGAGCAGTTCTTC. Its translation is CATSDSSTSSSYNEQFF.

The chain links TRBV5-1 to TRBJ1-1; 7 nucleotides match TRBD1. The germline V gene encodes CDR1 SGHRS and CDR2 YFSETQ. With 8 bases clipped from V and 1 base from J, the junction kept 5 bases outside the gene matches. The CDR3 contains 13 residues. CDR3 protein: CASSTGENTEAFF. CDR3 nucleotide sequence: TGCGCCAGTTCCACAGGGGAGAACACTGAAGCTTTCTTT.

The chain uses TRBV19 and TRBJ2-7; no definite D call. This CDR3 region has 16 residues. Deletions cut 5 bases from V and 2 bases from J, with 19 bases between. CDR1 and CDR2 from the germline V gene are LNHDA and SQIVND (reference sequence). Written as DNA, the CDR3 is TGTGCCAGTAGTCCCCCCCCAGGTCGGATTGCCTACGAGCAGTACTTC. This codes for CASSPPPGRIAYEQYF.

In DNA, the CDR3 is TGTGCCAGCTCCCGCGGGACAGGGGAAGATACGCAGTATTTT. Translated, it gives CASSRGTGEDTQYF. The chain carries TRBV18 and TRBJ2-3; 10 bases are a match to TRBD1. The germline CDR1 and CDR2 sequences are KGHSH and LQKENI. CDR3 size: 14 residues. The trim removed 6 bases at V and 5 bases at J, leaving 5 bases unmatched.

J is TRBJ1-1 and V is TRBV5-4, with D possibly TRBD1 on 5 matching bases. The CDR3 extends over 13 amino acids. Germline CDR1 is SGHNT and CDR2 is YYREEE (reference sequence). V was pared by 4 bases and J by 6 bases, with 13 bases between. Here the CDR3 reads CASSLRTTAEAFF. CDR3 nucleotide sequence: TGTGCCAGCAGCCTGCGGACAACCGCTGAAGCTTTCTTT.

The rearrangement joins TRBV19 to TRBJ1-2; 7 bases align to TRBD1. CDR1 is LNHDA and CDR2 is SQIVND in the germline V gene (reference sequence). Trimming removed 5 bases from V and 3 bases from J; junction bases left unmatched: 9. This CDR3 spans 15 amino acids. This CDR3 reads CASSPGQAGYYGYTF. The CDR3 DNA reads as TGTGCCAGTAGTCCCGGACAGGCGGGGTACTATGGCTACACCTTC.

The chain has TRBV3-1 (or the pseudogene TRBV3-2) and TRBJ2-2; unclear D gene. Per the germline V gene, CDR1 is LGHDT and CDR2 is YNNKEL (reference sequence). CDR3 size: 13 residues. V lost 4 bases and J lost 6, with 9 bases in between. CDR3 in DNA: TGTGCCAGCAGCCTAATGTCGGCCGGGGAGCTGTTTTTT. It specifies CASSLMSAGELFF.

This clone was detected once. The rearrangement links TRBV3-1 (or the pseudogene TRBV3-2) to TRBJ1-4, with D unresolved. Germline values: CDR1 LGHDT, CDR2 YNNKEL (reference sequence). Trimming cost V 4 bases and J 6 bases, with 6 bases left between them. This CDR3 is 12 amino acids long. The CDR3 DNA follows: TGTGCCAGCAGCCTTCGAGATGAAAAACTGTTTTTT. Its protein product is CASSLRDEKLFF.

V usage is TRBV2 and J usage is TRBJ2-1, with 9 bases that match TRBD1. Trimming cost V 6 bases and J 14 bases; bases outside gene matches: 5. CDR1 and CDR2 from the germline V gene are SNHLY and FYNNEI. The CDR3 is 11 amino acids. CDR3 in DNA: TGTGCCAGCAGGGCACGGGACAGGGAGTTCTTC. It codes for CASRARDREFF.

The chain recombines TRBV7-2 with TRBJ2-1; 8 bases are a match to TRBD1. Germline CDR1 reads SGHTA; CDR2 reads FQGNSA. J lost 7 bases, V lost 1 base, and 9 bases had no gene match. This CDR3 has 16 residues. The CDR3 DNA sequence: TGTGCCAGCAGCTTAGTAGCTCAGGGGGCGGGAAATGAGCAGTTCTTC. This translates into CASSLVAQGAGNEQFF.